This TCR beta chain was documented in a study of blood T cell repertoires in COVID-19. The wider study: The origin of the acute and convalescent COVID-19 samples was the United States, Italy and Spain. The analysed material was cDNA or gDNA that came from T cells, B-cell-depleted T cells, or PBMCs.

The ends were cut back, 8 bases at V and 0 bases at J, with 20 bases in the middle. Germline V gives CDR1 MDHEN, CDR2 SYDVKM. This CDR3 contains 17 residues. Using immunoSEQ multiplex PCR, the repertoire was profiled, and TCRdb retains in-frame clones only, with some absent. The table shows over 100,000 clones, with more than 75% occurring only once. The TCR originated in a man aged 65-85 years with acute or convalescent COVID-19. Specimen: peripheral blood. The V and J genes are TRBV28 and TRBJ1-3; D possibly corresponds to TRBD1 (6 bases). CDR3 protein: CASVSPGGGGSGNTIYF. DNA for the CDR3: TGTGCCAGCGTTTCGCCTGGGGGCGGGGGCTCTGGAAACACCATATATTTT.